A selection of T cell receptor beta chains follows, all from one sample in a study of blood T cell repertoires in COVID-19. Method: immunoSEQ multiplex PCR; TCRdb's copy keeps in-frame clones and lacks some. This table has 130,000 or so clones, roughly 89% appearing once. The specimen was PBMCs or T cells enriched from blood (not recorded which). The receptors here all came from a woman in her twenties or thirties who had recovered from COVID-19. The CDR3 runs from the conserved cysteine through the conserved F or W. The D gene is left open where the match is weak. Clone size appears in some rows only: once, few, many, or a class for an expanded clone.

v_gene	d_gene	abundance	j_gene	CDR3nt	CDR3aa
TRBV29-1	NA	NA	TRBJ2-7	TGCAGCGTTGTAGTGGACAGCTCCTACGAGCAGTACTTC	CSVVVDSSYEQYF
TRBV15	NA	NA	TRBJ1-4	TGTGCCACCAGCACAGGACAGAATGAAAAACTGTTTTTT	CATSTGQNEKLFF
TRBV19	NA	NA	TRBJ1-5	TGTGCCAGTACCAATCGGGGTGGCAATCAGCCCCAGCATTTT	CASTNRGGNQPQHF
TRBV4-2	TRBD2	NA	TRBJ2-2	TGTGCCAGCAGCCAAGCCCCAGGACTAGCGGGAGCGGGCGGGGAGCTGTTTTTT	CASSQAPGLAGAGGELFF
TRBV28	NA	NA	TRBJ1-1	TGTGCCAGCAGTTTTGGGAGGGTATCCACTGAAGCTTTCTTT	CASSFGRVSTEAFF
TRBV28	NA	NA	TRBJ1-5	TGTGCCAGCAGTTTTTCATCGGTCTTTAGCAATCAGCCCCAGCATTTT	CASSFSSVFSNQPQHF
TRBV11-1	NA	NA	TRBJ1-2	TGTGCCAGCAGCGCCATTAGGACGACTAACTTCTACACCTTC	CASSAIRTTNFYTF
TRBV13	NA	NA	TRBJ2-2	TGTGCCAGCAGCTTAGGCCGGTTACGGGGGTCGAACACCGGGGAGCTGTTTTTT	CASSLGRLRGSNTGELFF
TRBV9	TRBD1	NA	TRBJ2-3	TGTGCCAGCAGCGTAGATAGGACAGGGGGGAGAGATACGCAGTATTTT	CASSVDRTGGRDTQYF
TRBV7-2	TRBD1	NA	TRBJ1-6	TGTGCCAGCAGCTCCACCGCTACAGGGGGCGGGAATTCACCCCTCCACTTT	CASSSTATGGGNSPLHF
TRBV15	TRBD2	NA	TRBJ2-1	TGTGCCACCAGCAGGCGACTAGCCGGGACCGGGAATGAGCAGTTCTTC	CATSRRLAGTGNEQFF
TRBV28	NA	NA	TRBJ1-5	TGTGCCAGCACGGGGGGGCGGGTCAATCAGCCCCAGCATTTT	CASTGGRVNQPQHF
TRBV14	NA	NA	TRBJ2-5	TGTGCCAGCAGCCCCTATTCCCCGGGAAAACGGTGGGAGACCCAGTACTTC	CASSPYSPGKRWETQYF
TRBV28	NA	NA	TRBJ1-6	TGTGCCAGCAGAGTAGCGGAAGGTGCCAATTCACCCCTCCACTTT	CASRVAEGANSPLHF
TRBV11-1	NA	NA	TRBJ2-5	TGTGCCAGCAGCTTAGCGGGGGCAGGGGAGACCCAGTACTTC	CASSLAGAGETQYF
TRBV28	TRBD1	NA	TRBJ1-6	TGTGCCACTCCAGACAGGGCGCTTAATTCACCCCTCCACTTT	CATPDRALNSPLHF
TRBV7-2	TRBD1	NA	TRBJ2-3	TGTGCCAGCAGGGACAGGGGCTCAGATACGCAGTATTTT	CASRDRGSDTQYF
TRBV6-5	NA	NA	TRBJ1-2	TGTGCCAGCAGCGCAACCCCCGGGCCCCAGGGGACCTTC	CASSATPGPQGTF
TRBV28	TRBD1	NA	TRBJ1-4	TGTGCCAGCAGTCTGGACGGGACAGGGTATGGAAAACTGTTTTTT	CASSLDGTGYGKLFF
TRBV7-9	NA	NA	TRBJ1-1	TGTGCCAGCAGCCCCAGGCAGGTCGCAGCTTTCTTT	CASSPRQVAAFF
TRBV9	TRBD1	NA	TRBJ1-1	TGTGCCAGCAGCGTAGCGGGGCAGGGGGCCACTGAAGCTTTCTTT	CASSVAGQGATEAFF
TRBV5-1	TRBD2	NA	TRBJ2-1	TGCGCCAGCAGCTTGGAGGGACTAGGGGAGCAGTTCTTC	CASSLEGLGEQFF
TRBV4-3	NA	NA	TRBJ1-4	TGCGCCAGCAGCCAAGTGGGGGCTAGGGATGAAAAACTGTTTTTT	CASSQVGARDEKLFF
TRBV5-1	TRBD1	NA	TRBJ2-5	TGCGCCAGCAGCCGGACAGGGTTACAAGAGACCCAGTACTTC	CASSRTGLQETQYF
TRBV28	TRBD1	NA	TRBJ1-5	TGTGCCAGCAGGAGGGACAGGCGGAACTATCAGCCCCAGCATTTT	CASRRDRRNYQPQHF
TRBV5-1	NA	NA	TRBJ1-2	TGCGCCAGCAGCTTGGCGTCAGGCTACTATGGCTACACCTTC	CASSLASGYYGYTF
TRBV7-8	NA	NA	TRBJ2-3	TGTGCCAGCACCCAGGGGGGAGAGGGACGGAGAACGCAGTATTTT	CASTQGGEGRRTQYF
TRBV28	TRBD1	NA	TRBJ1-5	TGTGCCAGCAGTTCTCCAGGGACAGGGGATCAGCCCCAGCATTTT	CASSSPGTGDQPQHF
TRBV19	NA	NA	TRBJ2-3	TGTGCCAGTAGTCCCGGGTGGACAGATACGCAGTATTTT	CASSPGWTDTQYF
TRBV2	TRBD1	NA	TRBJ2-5	TGTGCCAGCAGGACAGGGAGTAAAGAGACCCAGTACTTC	CASRTGSKETQYF
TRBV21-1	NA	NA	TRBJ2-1	TGTGCCAGCAGCAAAACTGGAGGGACTAATGAGCAGTTCTTC	CASSKTGGTNEQFF
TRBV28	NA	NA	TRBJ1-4	TGTGCCAGCAGTTTGGGGGGGCGCAACGAAAAACTGTTTTTT	CASSLGGRNEKLFF
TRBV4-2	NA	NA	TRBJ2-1	TGTGCCAGCAGCCACGGGGGAGCCGGAGTAAATGAGCAGTTCTTC	CASSHGGAGVNEQFF
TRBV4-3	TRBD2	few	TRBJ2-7	TGCGCCAGCAGCCAAGTTCTATCCTTTAGCGGGAGACCAGGCGAGCAGTACTTC	CASSQVLSFSGRPGEQYF
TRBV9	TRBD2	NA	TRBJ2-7	TGTGCCAGCAGCGTCCGGACTAGCGGCTACGAGCAGTACTTC	CASSVRTSGYEQYF
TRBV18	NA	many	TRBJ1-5	TGTGCCAGCTCAACTTGGGAGATTAATAGCAATCAGCCCCAGCATTTT	CASSTWEINSNQPQHF
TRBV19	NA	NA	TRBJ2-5	TGTGCCAGTAGTAGGTCGGACTGGGAGACCCAGTACTTC	CASSRSDWETQYF
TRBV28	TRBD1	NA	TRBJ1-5	TGTGCCAGTCGACAGGGGGCCCCGCTTAGCAATCAGCCCCAGCATTTT	CASRQGAPLSNQPQHF
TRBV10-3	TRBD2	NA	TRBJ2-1	TGTGCCATCAGTGAGTCAGGACTAGCGGGTTTTGAGCAGTTCTTC	CAISESGLAGFEQFF
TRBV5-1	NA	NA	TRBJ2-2	TGCGCCAGCAGCTTGTTAGGGGACGGGGAGCTGTTTTTT	CASSLLGDGELFF
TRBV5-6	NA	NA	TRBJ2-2	TGTGCCAGCAGAGGCAGGGGTAACACCGGGGAGCTGTTTTTT	CASRGRGNTGELFF
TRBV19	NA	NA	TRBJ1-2	TGTGCCAGTAGTACATACAGGGACTACACCTTC	CASSTYRDYTF
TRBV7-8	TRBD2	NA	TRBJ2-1	TGTGCCAGCAGCTTAGCGCGGCCTAGCGGGACTAATTTCAATGAGCAGTTCTTC	CASSLARPSGTNFNEQFF
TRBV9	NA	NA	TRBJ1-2	TGTGCCAGCAGCCGCCGGGGGATAGCTAACTATGGCTACACCTTC	CASSRRGIANYGYTF
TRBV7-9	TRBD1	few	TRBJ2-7	TGTGCCAGCAGCCCAACAGGGGGCTGGAACGAGCAGTACTTC	CASSPTGGWNEQYF
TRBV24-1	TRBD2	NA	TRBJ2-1	TGTGCCACCAGTGATTCAAGCGGGGTTTTCGGGAATGAGCAGTTCTTC	CATSDSSGVFGNEQFF
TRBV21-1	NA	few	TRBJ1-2	TGTGCCAGCAGCAAAGCAGGGGACTATGGCTACACCTTC	CASSKAGDYGYTF
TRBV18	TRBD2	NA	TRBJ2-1	TGTGCCAGCTCACCAACGGGAGGGCCCAACAATGAGCAGTTCTTC	CASSPTGGPNNEQFF